This TCR beta chain stems from a study of T cells in Graves' hyperthyroidism and ophthalmopathy. Study-wide findings and caveats: Stable hyperthyroidism and ophthalmopathy were separated using 13 V-J signatures.

This clonotype was picked up many times. Its antigen is currently unknown. Germline V CDR1 and CDR2: SGHDN, FVKESK. The CDR3 is 13 amino acids. With 2 bases removed from V and 9 bases from J, the gap between germline ends came to 11 bases. RNA transcripts provided the source from which TCR beta CDR3 regions were amplified. First-round RT-PCR of the TCR CDR3 relied on the HTBI primer set. TCRdb independently ran MiXCR on the multiplex PCR reads; one entry per CDR3 protein. The sample holds hundreds of thousands of distinct CDR3 sequences, approximately 15% seen once. Criteria for exclusion of patients were uncontrolled infection, other autoimmune disease, pregnancy or lactation.

The V call is TRBV14, the J call TRBJ2-1; D possibly uses TRBD1 or TRBD2 (5 bases each). This clonotype originated in a woman between 18 and 29 years old with Graves' hyperthyroidism. Sequencing input: blood. The CDR3 coding sequence is TGTGCCAGCAGCCAAACGAGGGGAAGTGAGCAGTTCTTC. As protein: CASSQTRGSEQFF.